This TCR beta chain was recorded in a study of identical twins. One entry per CDR3 protein results from TCRdb running MiXCR on the 5' RACE reads. The table includes fewer than 250,000 distinct CDR3 sequences, 6% to 8% detected once. The CDR3 runs to 16 residues. Germline CDR1 LGHNT, CDR2 FRNRAP. V was cut by 0 bases and J by 2 bases, with 11 bases left in between. This clonotype has ten or more counts. The same data also contributed to another study, on yellow fever vaccine responses in identical twins.

This clonotype originated in a woman aged 18-29 years in good health. The material sequenced was CD8+ T cells sorted from blood. V is TRBV12-5 and J is TRBJ2-1, with D perhaps matching TRBD1 or TRBD2 (5 bases each). Written as DNA, the CDR3 is TGTGCTAGTGGTTTGGTACTGGGGGAAACCTACAATGAGCAGTTCTTC. Encoded protein: CASGLVLGETYNEQFF.